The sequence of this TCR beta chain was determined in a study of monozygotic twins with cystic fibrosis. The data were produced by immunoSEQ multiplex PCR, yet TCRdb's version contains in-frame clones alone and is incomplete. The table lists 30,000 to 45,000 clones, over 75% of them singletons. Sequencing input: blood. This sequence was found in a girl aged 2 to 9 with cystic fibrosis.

DNA of the CDR3: TGTGCCAGCAGCTTAGCGCATAGCAATCAGCCCCAGCATTTT. Translated: CASSLAHSNQPQHF. This chain uses TRBV7-2 with TRBJ1-5, with unresolved D. Deletions cut 0 bases from V and 0 bases from J, with 3 bases between. Germline V gene data show CDR1 as SGHTA and CDR2 as FQGNSA. CDR3 length equals 14 residues.